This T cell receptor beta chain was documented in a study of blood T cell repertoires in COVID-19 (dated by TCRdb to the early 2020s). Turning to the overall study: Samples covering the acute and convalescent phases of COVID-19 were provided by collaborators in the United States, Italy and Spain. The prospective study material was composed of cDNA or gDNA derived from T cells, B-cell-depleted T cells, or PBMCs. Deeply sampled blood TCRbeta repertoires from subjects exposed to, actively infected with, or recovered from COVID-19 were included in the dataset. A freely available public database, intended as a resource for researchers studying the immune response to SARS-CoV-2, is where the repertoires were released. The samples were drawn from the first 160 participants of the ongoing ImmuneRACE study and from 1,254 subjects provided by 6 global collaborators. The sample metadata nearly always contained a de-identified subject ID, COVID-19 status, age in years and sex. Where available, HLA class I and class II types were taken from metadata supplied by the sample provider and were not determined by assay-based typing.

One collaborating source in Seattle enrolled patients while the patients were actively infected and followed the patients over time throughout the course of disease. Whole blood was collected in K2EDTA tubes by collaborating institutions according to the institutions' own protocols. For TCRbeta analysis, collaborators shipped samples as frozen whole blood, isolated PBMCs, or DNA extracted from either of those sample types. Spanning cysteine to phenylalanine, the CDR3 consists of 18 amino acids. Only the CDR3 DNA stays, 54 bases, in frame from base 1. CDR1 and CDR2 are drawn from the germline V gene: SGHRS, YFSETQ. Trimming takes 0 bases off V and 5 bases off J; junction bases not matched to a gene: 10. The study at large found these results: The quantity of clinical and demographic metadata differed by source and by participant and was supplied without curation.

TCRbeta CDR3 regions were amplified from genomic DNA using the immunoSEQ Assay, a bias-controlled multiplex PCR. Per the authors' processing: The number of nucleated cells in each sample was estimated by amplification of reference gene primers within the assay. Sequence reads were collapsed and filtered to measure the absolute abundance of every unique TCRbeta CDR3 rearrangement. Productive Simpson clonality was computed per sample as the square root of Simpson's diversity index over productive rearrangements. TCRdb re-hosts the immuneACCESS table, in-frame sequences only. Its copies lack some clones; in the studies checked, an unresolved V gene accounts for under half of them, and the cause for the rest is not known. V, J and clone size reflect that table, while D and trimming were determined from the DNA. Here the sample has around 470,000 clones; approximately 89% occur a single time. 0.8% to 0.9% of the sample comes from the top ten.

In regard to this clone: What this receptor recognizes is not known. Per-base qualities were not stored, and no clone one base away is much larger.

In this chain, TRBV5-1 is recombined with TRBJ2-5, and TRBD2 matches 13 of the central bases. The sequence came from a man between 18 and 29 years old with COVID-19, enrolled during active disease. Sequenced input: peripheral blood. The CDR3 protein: CASSLGGTSGTPRETQYF. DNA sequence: TGCGCCAGCAGCTTGGGGGGGACTAGCGGGACCCCCAGGGAGACCCAGTACTTC.